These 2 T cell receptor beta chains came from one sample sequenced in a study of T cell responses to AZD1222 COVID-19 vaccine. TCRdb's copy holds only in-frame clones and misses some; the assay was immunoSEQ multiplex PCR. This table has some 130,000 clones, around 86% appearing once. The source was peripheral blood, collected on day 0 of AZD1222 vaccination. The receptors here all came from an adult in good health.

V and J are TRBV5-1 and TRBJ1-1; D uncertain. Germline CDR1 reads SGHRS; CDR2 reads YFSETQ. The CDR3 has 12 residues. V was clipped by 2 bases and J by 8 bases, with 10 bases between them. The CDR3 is CASSFPSREAFF. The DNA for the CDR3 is TGCGCCAGCAGCTTCCCGAGTCGGGAAGCTTTCTTT.

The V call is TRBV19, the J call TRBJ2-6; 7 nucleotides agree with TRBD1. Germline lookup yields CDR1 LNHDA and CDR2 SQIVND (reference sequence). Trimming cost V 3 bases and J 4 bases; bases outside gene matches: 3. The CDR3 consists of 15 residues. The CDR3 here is CASSIQGVGANVLTF. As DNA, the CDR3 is TGTGCCAGTAGTATTCAGGGGGTCGGGGCCAACGTCCTGACTTTC.